This T cell receptor beta chain stems from a study of patients and donors after allogeneic stem cell transplantation. MiXCR was run by TCRdb on the RT-PCR reads, yielding one entry per CDR3 protein. The sample yields about 400,000 distinct CDR3 sequences, 16% seen once. This clonotype was seen more than once but under ten times. Material: blood, either unsorted or a sorted T cell fraction (not recorded which). This sequence originates from a human donor who was either an allogeneic HSCT recipient or a stem cell or donor lymphocyte infusion donor (not recorded which). It is not recorded whose cells these are; they may come from a transplant donor.

For the CDR3, the DNA is TGTGCCAGCAGCGTTTCACTAGCGGGAGGGGATACGCAGTATTTT. Its protein product is CASSVSLAGGDTQYF. J is TRBJ2-3 and V is TRBV9; 13 nucleotides align to TRBD2. The germline V gene has CDR1 SGDLS and CDR2 YYNGEE. The J segment lost 6 bases and the V segment lost 2 bases, leaving 3 bases of the junction unmatched. This CDR3 is 15 amino acids long.